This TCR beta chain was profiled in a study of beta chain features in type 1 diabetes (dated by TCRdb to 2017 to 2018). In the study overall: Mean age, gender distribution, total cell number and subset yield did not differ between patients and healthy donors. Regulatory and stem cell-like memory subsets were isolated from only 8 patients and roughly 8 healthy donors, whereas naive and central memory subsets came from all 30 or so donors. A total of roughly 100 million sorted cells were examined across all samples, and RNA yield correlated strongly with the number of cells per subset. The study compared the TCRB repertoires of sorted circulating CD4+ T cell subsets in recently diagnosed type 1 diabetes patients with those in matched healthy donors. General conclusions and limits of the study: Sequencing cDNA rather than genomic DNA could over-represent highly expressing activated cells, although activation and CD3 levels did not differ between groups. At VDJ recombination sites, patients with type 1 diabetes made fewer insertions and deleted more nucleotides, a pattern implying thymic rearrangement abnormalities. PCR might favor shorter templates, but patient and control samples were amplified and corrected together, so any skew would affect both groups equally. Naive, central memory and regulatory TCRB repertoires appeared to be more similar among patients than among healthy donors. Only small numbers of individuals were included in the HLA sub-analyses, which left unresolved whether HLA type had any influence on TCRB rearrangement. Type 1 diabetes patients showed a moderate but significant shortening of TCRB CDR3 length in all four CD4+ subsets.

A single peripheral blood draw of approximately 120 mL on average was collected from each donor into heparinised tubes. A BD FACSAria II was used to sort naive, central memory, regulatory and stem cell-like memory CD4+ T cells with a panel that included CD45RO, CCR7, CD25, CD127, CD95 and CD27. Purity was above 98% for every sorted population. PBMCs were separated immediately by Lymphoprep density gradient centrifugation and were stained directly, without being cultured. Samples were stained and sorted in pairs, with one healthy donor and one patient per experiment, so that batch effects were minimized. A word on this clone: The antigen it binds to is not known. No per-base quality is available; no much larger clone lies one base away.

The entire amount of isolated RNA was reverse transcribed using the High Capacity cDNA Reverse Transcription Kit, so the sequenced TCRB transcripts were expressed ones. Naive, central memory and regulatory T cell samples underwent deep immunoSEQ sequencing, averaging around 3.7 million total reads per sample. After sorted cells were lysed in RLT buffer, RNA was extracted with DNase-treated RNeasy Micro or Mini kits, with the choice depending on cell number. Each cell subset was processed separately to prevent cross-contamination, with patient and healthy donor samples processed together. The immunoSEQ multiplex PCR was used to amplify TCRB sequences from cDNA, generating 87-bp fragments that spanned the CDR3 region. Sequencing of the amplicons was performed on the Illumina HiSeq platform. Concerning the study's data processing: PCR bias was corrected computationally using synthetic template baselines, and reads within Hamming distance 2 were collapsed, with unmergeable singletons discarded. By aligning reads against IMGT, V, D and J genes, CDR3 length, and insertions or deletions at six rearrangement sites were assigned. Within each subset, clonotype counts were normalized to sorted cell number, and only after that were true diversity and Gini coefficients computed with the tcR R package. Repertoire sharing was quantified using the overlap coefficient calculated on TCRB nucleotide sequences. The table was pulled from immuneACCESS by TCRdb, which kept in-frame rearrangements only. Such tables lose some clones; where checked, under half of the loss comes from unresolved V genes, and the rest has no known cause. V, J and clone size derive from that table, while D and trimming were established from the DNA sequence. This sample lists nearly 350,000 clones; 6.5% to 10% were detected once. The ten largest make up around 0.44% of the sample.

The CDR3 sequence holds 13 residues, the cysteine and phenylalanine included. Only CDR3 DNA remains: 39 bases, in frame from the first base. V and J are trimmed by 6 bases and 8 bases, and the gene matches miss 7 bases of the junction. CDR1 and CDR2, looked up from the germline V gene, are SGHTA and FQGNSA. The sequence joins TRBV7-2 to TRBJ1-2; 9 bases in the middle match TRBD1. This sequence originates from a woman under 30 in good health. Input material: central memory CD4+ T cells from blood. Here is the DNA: TGTGCCAGCAGTCTACAGGGGGCTGAGGGCTACACCTTC. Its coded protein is CASSLQGAEGYTF.